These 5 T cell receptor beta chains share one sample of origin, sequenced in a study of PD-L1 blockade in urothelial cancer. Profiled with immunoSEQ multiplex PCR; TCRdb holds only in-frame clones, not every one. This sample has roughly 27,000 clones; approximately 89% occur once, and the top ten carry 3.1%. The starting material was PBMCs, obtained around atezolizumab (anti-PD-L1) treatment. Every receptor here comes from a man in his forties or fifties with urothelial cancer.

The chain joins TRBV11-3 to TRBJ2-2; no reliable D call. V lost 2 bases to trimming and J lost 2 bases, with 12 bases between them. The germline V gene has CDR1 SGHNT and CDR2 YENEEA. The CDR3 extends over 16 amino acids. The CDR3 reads CASSLSLGPNTGELFF. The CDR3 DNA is TGTGCCAGCAGCTTAAGTCTAGGCCCTAACACCGGGGAGCTGTTTTTT.

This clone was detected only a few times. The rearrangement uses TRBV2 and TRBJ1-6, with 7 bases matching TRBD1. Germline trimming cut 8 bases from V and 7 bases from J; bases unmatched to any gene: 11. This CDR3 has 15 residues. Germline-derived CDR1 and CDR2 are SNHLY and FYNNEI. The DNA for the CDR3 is TGTGCCAGCCTCATACAGACAGGGACAAATTCACCCCTCCACTTT. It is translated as CASLIQTGTNSPLHF.

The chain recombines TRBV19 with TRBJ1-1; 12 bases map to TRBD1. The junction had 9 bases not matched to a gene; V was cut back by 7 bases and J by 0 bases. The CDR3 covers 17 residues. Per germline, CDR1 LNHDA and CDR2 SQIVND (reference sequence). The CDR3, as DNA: TGTGCCAGTACCGTAAGGGACAGGGGGCTTCTGAACACTGAAGCTTTCTTT. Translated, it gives CASTVRDRGLLNTEAFF. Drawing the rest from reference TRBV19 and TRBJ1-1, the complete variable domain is DGGITQSPKYLFRKEGQNVTLSCEQNLNHDAMYWYRQDPGQGLRLIYYSQIVNDFQKGDIAEGYSVSREKKESFPLTVTSAQKNPTAFYLCASTVRDRGLLNTEAFFGQGTRLTVV.

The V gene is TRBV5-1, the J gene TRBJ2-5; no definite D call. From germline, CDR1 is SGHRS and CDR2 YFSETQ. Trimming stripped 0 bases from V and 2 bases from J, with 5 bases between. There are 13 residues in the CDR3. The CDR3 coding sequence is TGCGCCAGCAGCTTGGCTCAGCAAGAGACCCAGTACTTC. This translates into CASSLAQQETQYF.

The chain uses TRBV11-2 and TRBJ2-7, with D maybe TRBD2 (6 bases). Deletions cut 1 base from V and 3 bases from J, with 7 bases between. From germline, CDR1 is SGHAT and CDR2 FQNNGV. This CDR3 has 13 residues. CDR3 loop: CASSLAGVYEQYF. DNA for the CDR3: TGTGCCAGCAGCTTAGCGGGGGTCTACGAGCAGTACTTC.